Described below is a single T cell receptor beta chain sequence and its context. Its target is not known. The germline gives CDR1 MNHEY, CDR2 SVGEGT. With 0 bases removed from V and 8 bases from J, the gap between germline ends came to 5 bases. The CDR3 contains 12 residues. Time point: patch test 2, 6 weeks after DPC sensitization. Regarding treatment: therapeutic diphenylcyclopropenone sensitization with weekly scalp DPC. The data are from a study of human T cells and chemical hapten exposure. Across the study: An approximately 2 cm by approximately 2 cm inner upper arm patch received 2% DPC for sensitization.

TCRdb used MiXCR to reprocess the RACE reads, holding one entry per CDR3 protein. The table lists tens of thousands of distinct CDR3 sequences, under 14% of them singletons. General study results and limits: The number of TCRs over 1 in 1000 frequency stayed unchanged after DPC.

This chain connects TRBV6-2 or TRBV6-3 to TRBJ2-1; D is uncertain. The sequence was obtained from a man younger than 30 with alopecia areata. Some clones in this sample may be carry-over from other donors' samples. The sample was whole blood, taken in connection with sensitization to the hapten diphenylcyclopropenone (DPC). CDR3 protein: CASSYSRDEQFF. The CDR3 DNA reads as TGTGCCAGCAGTTACTCACGGGATGAGCAGTTCTTC.